These 7 T cell receptor beta chains were sequenced from one sample in a study of blood T cell repertoires in COVID-19. Some clones are missing from TCRdb's copy, which holds only in-frame ones; the method was immunoSEQ multiplex PCR. This table has around 700,000 clones, more than 80% appearing once. The sequenced material came from peripheral blood. These receptors originate from a young woman with acute or convalescent COVID-19.

The gene calls are TRBV5-1 and TRBJ1-1, with D unresolved. Germline V lookup: CDR1 SGHRS, CDR2 YFSETQ. The CDR3 extends over 12 amino acids. Deletions cut 0 bases from V and 7 bases from J, with 7 bases between. The CDR3 loop is CASSLGGFEAFF. The DNA for the CDR3 is TGCGCCAGCAGCTTGGGAGGTTTTGAAGCTTTCTTT.

This chain joins TRBV6-5 and TRBJ1-1; 7 bases align to TRBD1. Germline V CDR1 and CDR2: MNHEY, SVGAGI. Germline trimming cut 6 bases from V and 1 base from J; bases unmatched to any gene: 8. This CDR3 is 15 amino acids long. The DNA of the CDR3 is TGTGCCAGCAGCCACCACGGGACAGCGAACACTGAAGCTTTCTTT. Translating gives CASSHHGTANTEAFF.

The chain is built from TRBV3-1 (or the pseudogene TRBV3-2) and TRBJ2-2, with D perhaps TRBD2 (6 bases). Germline V gene lookup returns CDR1 LGHDT and CDR2 YNNKEL (reference sequence). The ends were cut back, 0 bases at V and 3 bases at J, with 11 bases in the middle. This CDR3 spans 16 amino acids. The CDR3 DNA is TGTGCCAGCAGCCAAGATTTTAGGGAGGACACCGGGGAGCTGTTTTTT. Its translation is CASSQDFREDTGELFF.

This sequence joins TRBV5-1 and TRBJ1-5, with TRBD1 matching over 8 bases. The CDR3 is 15 amino acids. In germline, CDR1 is SGHRS, CDR2 YFSETQ. V was pared by 0 bases and J by 7 bases, with 6 bases of the junction left unmatched. The CDR3 DNA reads TGCGCCAGCAGCTTGGATCCAGGGGGCAGACAGCCCCAGCATTTT. It is translated as CASSLDPGGRQPQHF. Using reference TRBV5-1 and TRBJ1-5 for the parts outside the CDR3, the full variable domain is KAGVTQTPRYLIKTRGQQVTLSCSPISGHRSVSWYQQTPGQGLQFLFEYFSETQRNKGNFPGRFSGRQFSNSRSEMNVSTLELGDSALYLCASSLDPGGRQPQHFGDGTRLSIL.

V usage is TRBV7-2 and J usage is TRBJ2-3; a possible D gene is TRBD1 (6 bases). V was clipped by 5 bases and J by 7 bases, with 19 bases between them. The CDR3 spans 15 residues. CDR1 and CDR2 (germline): SGHTA, FQGNSA. The CDR3 DNA reads as TGTGCCAGCAGCCAAGACAGGTCCGAGATTTATACGCAGTATTTT. Amino acids: CASSQDRSEIYTQYF.

This clone was seen a single time. This chain links TRBV15 with TRBJ1-1, with TRBD1 matching over 8 bases. The CDR3 loop spans 18 amino acids. Germline assignment: CDR1 LNHNV and CDR2 YYDKDF (reference sequence). Germline trimming cut 0 bases from V and 10 bases from J; bases unmatched to any gene: 19. This CDR3 is CATSRDVWDRLYPGSAFF. The DNA for the CDR3 is TGTGCCACCAGCAGAGATGTTTGGGACAGGTTGTACCCGGGGTCAGCTTTCTTT.

The rearrangement uses TRBV19 and TRBJ1-2; possibly TRBD1 for D (6 bases). CDR1 LNHDA and CDR2 SQIVND come from the germline V gene (reference sequence). The V and J ends lost 10 bases and 8 bases respectively, with 17 bases between them. The CDR3 runs to 12 residues. CDR3 DNA sequence: TGTGCCACTCAACAGAGGGGGACGGGCTACACCTTC. Amino acids: CATQQRGTGYTF.